The clone carrying this TCR beta chain is classed as medium-sized. Its antigen is currently unknown. The source of the sample is a study of T cells in localized non-small cell lung cancer. V trimming: 8 bases; J trimming: 5 bases; junction bases outside the gene matches: 15. The CDR3 runs 16 residues. Germline V lookup: CDR1 MNHGY, CDR2 SAAAGT. Points from the study as a whole: Researchers found a median around 61 of the top 100 tumor clones in adjacent lung. Uninvolved nearby lung showed the greatest T cell clonality, exceeding that found in tumor. Without multi-region sequencing, intratumor heterogeneity could not be excluded. There was an association of higher blood T cell density with longer overall survival.

The protocol was immunoSEQ multiplex PCR, while the TCRdb copy is restricted to in-frame clones and leaves out a portion. Of about 990 clones in the sample, just over 35% were seen once. Here the sequenced sample was normal lung tissue next to the tumor, taken before any cancer treatment. This TCR was recovered from a man aged 35-75 years with stage III lung adenocarcinoma. The V call is TRBV6-8, the J call TRBJ2-1, with 7 bases fitting TRBD2. The CDR3 sequence is CASRLLAEGLHNEQFF. CDR3 nucleotides: TGTGCCAGCCGACTGCTAGCGGAAGGGCTCCACAATGAGCAGTTCTTC.